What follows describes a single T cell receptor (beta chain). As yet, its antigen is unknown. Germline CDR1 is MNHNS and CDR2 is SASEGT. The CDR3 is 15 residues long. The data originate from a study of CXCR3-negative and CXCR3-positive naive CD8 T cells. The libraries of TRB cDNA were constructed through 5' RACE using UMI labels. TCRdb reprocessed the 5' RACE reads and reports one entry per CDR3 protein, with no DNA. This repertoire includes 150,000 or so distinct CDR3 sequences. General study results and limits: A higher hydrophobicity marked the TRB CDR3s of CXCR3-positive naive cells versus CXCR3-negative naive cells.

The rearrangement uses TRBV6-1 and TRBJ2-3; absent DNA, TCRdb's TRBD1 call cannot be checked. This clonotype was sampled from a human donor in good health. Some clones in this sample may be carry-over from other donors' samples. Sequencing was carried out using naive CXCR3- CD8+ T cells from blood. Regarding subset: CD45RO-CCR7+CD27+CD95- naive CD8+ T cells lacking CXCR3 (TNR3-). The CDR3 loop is CASSYLGVLTDTQYF.